Each of the 23 T cell receptor beta chains below was sequenced from the same sample in a study of T-cell memory formation after mild COVID-19. TCRdb independently ran MiXCR on the 5' RACE reads; one entry per CDR3 protein. The table has 550,000 to 600,000 distinct CDR3 sequences, less than 25% seen once. The sequenced material came from PBMCs or a T cell subset sorted from them (not recorded which). These receptors were taken from an adult woman who had mild COVID-19 (a few samples of this study predate the infection). Cell type and time point are not known.

V usage is TRBV9 and J usage is TRBJ2-7; D gene ambiguous. Per germline, CDR1 SGDLS and CDR2 YYNGEE. V dropped 3 bases and J dropped 6 bases, with 16 bases sitting between them. This CDR3 is built from 14 residues. CDR3 bases: TGTGCCAGCAGCGCATCTAGAGCCCTCTCCGAGCAGTACTTC. Its translation is CASSASRALSEQYF.

This clonotype has a single count. CDR3 residues: CATSRDGTGGADTQYF. CDR3 in DNA: TGTGCCACCAGCAGAGATGGGACAGGGGGCGCGGATACGCAGTATTTT. The V gene is TRBV15, the J gene TRBJ2-3, with 12 bases fitting TRBD1. J gave up 6 bases and V 0 bases, and 4 bases lay outside the gene matches. The CDR3 contains 16 residues. Germline assignment: CDR1 LNHNV and CDR2 YYDKDF (reference sequence).

J is TRBJ1-6 and V is TRBV6-5, with D possibly TRBD1 on 6 matching bases. Germline V gene lookup returns CDR1 MNHEY and CDR2 SVGAGI. The ends were cut back, 6 bases at V and 6 bases at J, with 12 bases in the middle. This CDR3 contains 14 residues. Here the CDR3 DNA reads TGTGCCAGCAGACTACAGGGTGGTAATTCACCCCTCCACTTT. Translating it yields CASRLQGGNSPLHF.

This chain joins TRBV18 and TRBJ2-3; 7 positions agree with TRBD2. Unmatched junction bases numbered 6, after V lost 0 bases and J lost 6 bases. This CDR3 spans 15 amino acids. Per germline, CDR1 KGHSH and CDR2 LQKENI. The CDR3 spells CASSPPGGARDTQYF. The DNA of the CDR3 is TGTGCCAGCTCACCACCGGGAGGGGCGAGGGATACGCAGTATTTT. The full variable domain, its missing parts supplied by reference TRBV18 and TRBJ2-3, is NAGVMQNPRHLVRRRGQEARLRCSPMKGHSHVYWYRQLPEEGLKFMVYLQKENIIDESGMPKERFSAEFPKEGPSILRIQQVVRGDSAAYFCASSPPGGARDTQYFGPGTRLTVL.

This clonotype has more than one count but fewer than ten. The chain is built from TRBV6-2 or TRBV6-3 and TRBJ2-1; 7 positions match TRBD2. The V gene's germline CDR1 is MNHEY and CDR2 SVGEGT. The CDR3 is 12 residues long. V lost 4 bases to trimming and J lost 11 bases; unmatched junction nucleotides: 5. The CDR3 nucleotides read TGTGCCAGCAGTTTTGCGGGAGACAAGCAGTTCTTC. It codes for CASSFAGDKQFF.

This clonotype was detected only a few times. The chain has TRBV6-1 and TRBJ2-7; the D gene could be TRBD1 or TRBD2 (5 bases each). This CDR3 is 15 amino acids long. Germline-derived CDR1 and CDR2 are MNHNS and SASEGT. Between the trimmed V and J ends, which lost 1 base and 2 bases, there was a span of 12 bases. As DNA, the CDR3 is TGTGCCAGCAGTGAAGAGGGGCCGGGAACCTACGAGCAGTACTTC. Its translation: CASSEEGPGTYEQYF.

The chain employs TRBV23-1 and TRBJ1-1; TRBD1 agrees at 7 bases. TRBV23-1 is placed among ORFs of uncertain function. The CDR3 loop spans 18 amino acids. With V trimmed by 0 bases and J by 10 bases, 20 bases remained unmatched. This chain's CDR3 is CASSQSPPDRACGRGAFF. The DNA for the CDR3 is TGCGCCAGCAGTCAATCCCCCCCCGACAGGGCCTGCGGTCGGGGAGCTTTCTTT.

The chain has TRBV20-1 and TRBJ2-7, with 8 nucleotides matching TRBD1. The CDR3 loop spans 16 amino acids. The junction had 17 bases not matched to a gene; V was cut back by 4 bases and J by 6 bases. Germline CDR1 reads DFQATT; CDR2 reads SNEGSKA (reference sequence). CDR3 sequence: CSAILLQGAVVFEQYF. CDR3 sequence (DNA): TGCAGTGCTATACTCCTCCAGGGGGCGGTTGTTTTCGAGCAGTACTTC.

This clonotype was detected a few times. The chain uses TRBV2 and TRBJ2-5, with TRBD2 matching 13 bases. Trimming took 6 bases from V and 7 from J; bases not matched to a gene: 11. This CDR3 spans 16 amino acids. CDR1 is SNHLY and CDR2 is FYNNEI in the germline V gene. The CDR3 region is CASRAGLAGERGTQYF. The CDR3 DNA reads TGTGCCAGCAGGGCTGGACTAGCGGGAGAGCGGGGGACCCAGTACTTC.

The chain links TRBV7-9 to TRBJ2-5, with D perhaps being TRBD1 or TRBD2 (5 bases each). Deletions cut 5 bases from V and 2 bases from J, with 18 bases between. The CDR3 sequence is 16 residues long. Per germline, CDR1 SEHNR and CDR2 FQNEAQ (reference sequence). The CDR3 DNA is TGTGCCAGCAGCAGAGGGGAGTATAACACTCAAGAGACCCAGTACTTC. This codes for CASSRGEYNTQETQYF.

The chain uses TRBV12-3 or TRBV12-4 and TRBJ1-3; D possibly corresponds to TRBD1 (6 bases). Trimming stripped 1 base from V and 8 bases from J, with 9 bases between. This CDR3 comprises 13 residues. DNA of the CDR3: TGTGCCAGCAGTTTAGGGCAGGGGTACACCATATATTTT. This gives the protein CASSLGQGYTIYF.

The V call is TRBV4-1, the J call TRBJ2-3, with 7 bases aligning to TRBD1. Germline V gene lookup returns CDR1 MGHRA and CDR2 YSYEKL. V lost 4 bases to trimming and J lost 2 bases; unmatched junction nucleotides: 9. The CDR3 runs 16 residues. This CDR3 reads CASSPAEGTDTDTQYF. In DNA, the CDR3 is TGCGCCAGCAGCCCCGCAGAGGGGACAGACACAGATACGCAGTATTTT.

This clonotype was detected ten times or more. The gene calls are TRBV15 and TRBJ2-7, with unresolved D. The CDR3 is made up of 18 amino acids. Germline lookup yields CDR1 LNHNV and CDR2 YYDKDF (reference sequence). Trimming took 1 base from V and 2 from J, leaving 21 bases between them. The CDR3 spells CATSRVQVLGSTAYEQYF. The CDR3 DNA sequence: TGTGCCACCAGCAGAGTCCAGGTCCTGGGCAGTACCGCCTACGAGCAGTACTTC.

This clonotype occurred a few times. This chain joins TRBV6-5 and TRBJ2-6; D gene ambiguous. Per the germline V gene, CDR1 is MNHEY and CDR2 is SVGAGI. V was clipped by 6 bases and J by 8 bases, with 5 bases between them. There are 11 residues in the CDR3. Here the CDR3 reads CASRGPNVLTF. DNA of the CDR3: TGTGCCAGCAGAGGGCCCAACGTCCTGACTTTC.

V and J are TRBV5-1 and TRBJ2-1; weak D call: TRBD2 (5 bases). Per the germline V gene, CDR1 is SGHRS and CDR2 is YFSETQ. The CDR3 sequence is 12 residues long. V shed 5 bases and J shed 8 bases, with 11 bases lying between them. This chain's CDR3 is CASRGRGDEQFF. In nucleotides, the CDR3 is TGCGCCAGCAGGGGCCGGGGTGATGAGCAGTTCTTC.

This clonotype showed up just a few times. The chain couples TRBV12-3 or TRBV12-4 to TRBJ1-1, with 12 positions matching TRBD1. The CDR3 is 13 amino acids. Losses at the gene ends were 6 bases for V and 11 bases for J; bases not matched to a gene: 7. The CDR3 loop reads CASSPGTGGRAFF. The CDR3 DNA is TGTGCCAGCAGCCCCGGGACAGGGGGCAGGGCTTTCTTT.

The V and J genes are TRBV6-5 and TRBJ2-5; D gene ambiguous. The CDR3 covers 16 residues. The V gene's germline CDR1 is MNHEY and CDR2 SVGAGI. Trimming took off 6 bases at V and 0 bases at J, with 17 bases between the two ends. The CDR3 DNA reads TGTGCCAGCAGCCCTTACCATAACAAGTACCAAGAGACCCAGTACTTC. It codes for CASSPYHNKYQETQYF.

In this sample, this clonotype turned up a few times. V is TRBV7-3 and J is TRBJ1-1; no clear D. CDR1 and CDR2 (germline): SGHTA, FQGTGA. The V and J ends lost 5 bases and 1 base respectively, with 8 bases between them. The CDR3 is made up of 13 amino acids. The CDR3 nucleotides are TGTGCCAGCAGCACAACACCGAACACTGAAGCTTTCTTT. Protein sequence: CASSTTPNTEAFF.

This clonotype appeared a few times. In nucleotides, the CDR3 is TGTGCCAGCAGCCCCCCCCGGGACATTATGAATGAGCAGTTCTTC. Amino acid sequence: CASSPPRDIMNEQFF. The V call is TRBV14, the J call TRBJ2-1, with a weak D call TRBD1 (6 bases). Trimming removed 4 bases at V and 7 bases at J, with 17 bases between. This CDR3 has 15 residues. Per the germline V gene, CDR1 is SGHDN and CDR2 is FVKESK.

The V and J genes are TRBV12-3 or TRBV12-4 and TRBJ1-2; 9 nucleotides align to TRBD1. The CDR3 covers 15 residues. V lost 1 base, J lost 4 bases, and 4 bases stayed unmatched. The CDR3 DNA follows: TGTGCCAGCAGTTTAGAAGGGACAGGGTCCTATGGCTACACCTTC. Its protein product is CASSLEGTGSYGYTF.

The chain carries TRBV5-6 and TRBJ1-1, with D perhaps TRBD1 (6 bases). CDR3 length equals 15 residues. CDR1 and CDR2 (germline): SGHDT, YYEEEE. Deletions cut 1 base from V and 4 bases from J, with 14 bases between. CDR3 coding DNA: TGTGCCAGCAGCTTGTGGGGGGCCTTTCTCACTGAAGCTTTCTTT. This codes for CASSLWGAFLTEAFF.

The chain combines TRBV5-4 with TRBJ2-5; D is perhaps TRBD1 (6 bases). This CDR3 is built from 15 residues. Trimming took off 3 bases at V and 4 bases at J, with 16 bases between the two ends. Germline CDR1 reads SGHNT; CDR2 reads YYREEE (reference sequence). The chain's CDR3 is CASSSPDSAPETQYF. Here the CDR3 DNA reads TGTGCCAGCAGCTCGCCGGACAGCGCCCCAGAGACCCAGTACTTC.

This clonotype came up many times. This rearrangement joins TRBV5-1 to TRBJ1-1, with 9 nucleotides matching TRBD1. The ends lost 0 bases at V and 0 bases at J; junction bases unmatched: 3. The germline V gene encodes CDR1 SGHRS and CDR2 YFSETQ. The CDR3 spans 16 residues. The CDR3 region is CASSLAGQGMNTEAFF. CDR3 nucleotides: TGCGCCAGCAGCTTGGCCGGACAGGGGATGAACACTGAAGCTTTCTTT.